This T cell receptor (beta chain) comes out of a study of CD8+ T cells in alopecia areata. Across the study: Tofacitinib continued for 6 to 18 months and was then withheld for 6 months. Study conclusions and caveats: It was lesional scalp, especially alopecia totalis/universalis, that showed higher clonality than normal scalp.

This clone has ten or more counts. The antigen is not known. The CDR3 has 14 amino acids. Germline CDR1 reads MGHRA; CDR2 reads YSYEKL. V trimming: 4 bases; J trimming: 8 bases; junction bases outside the gene matches: 9. RNA was extracted and reverse transcribed into cDNA as the sequencing template. Assay: immunoSEQ multiplex PCR; the TCRdb copy retains only in-frame clones and omits some. Altogether fewer than 100,000 clones are present, 40% to 45% being singletons, with the ten largest covering 0.79%. Material for sequencing was CD4+ T cells sorted from blood. This receptor was obtained from a human donor with alopecia areata. The V call is TRBV4-1, the J call TRBJ1-2; 8 bases match TRBD1. Here the CDR3 reads CASSRGQGPSGYTF. The CDR3 coding sequence is TGCGCCAGCAGCCGCGGACAGGGTCCATCCGGCTACACCTTC.